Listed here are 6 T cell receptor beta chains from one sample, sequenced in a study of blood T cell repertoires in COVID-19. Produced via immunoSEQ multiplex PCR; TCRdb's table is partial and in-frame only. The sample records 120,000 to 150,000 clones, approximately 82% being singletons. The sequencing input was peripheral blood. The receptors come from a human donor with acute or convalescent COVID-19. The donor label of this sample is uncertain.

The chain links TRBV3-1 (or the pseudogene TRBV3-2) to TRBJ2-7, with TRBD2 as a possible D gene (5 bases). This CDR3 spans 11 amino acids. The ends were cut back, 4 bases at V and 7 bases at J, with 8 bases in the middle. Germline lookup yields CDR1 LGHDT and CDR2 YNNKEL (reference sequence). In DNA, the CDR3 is TGTGCCAGCAGCCGGTCGGGAGAGCAGTACTTC. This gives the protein CASSRSGEQYF.

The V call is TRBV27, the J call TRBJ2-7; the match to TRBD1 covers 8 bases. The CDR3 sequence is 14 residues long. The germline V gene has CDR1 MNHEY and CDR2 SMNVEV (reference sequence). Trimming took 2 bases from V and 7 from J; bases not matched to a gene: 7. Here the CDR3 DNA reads TGTGCCAGCAGTTTAGACAGGGGAATTGGAGAGCAGTACTTC. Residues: CASSLDRGIGEQYF.

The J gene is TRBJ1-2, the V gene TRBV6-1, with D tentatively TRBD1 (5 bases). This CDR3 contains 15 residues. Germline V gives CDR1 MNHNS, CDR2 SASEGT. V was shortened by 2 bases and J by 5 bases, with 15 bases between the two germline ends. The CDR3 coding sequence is TGTGCCAGCAGTGAATCAAGGGGCCGGTTGTATGGCTACACCTTC. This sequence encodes CASSESRGRLYGYTF.

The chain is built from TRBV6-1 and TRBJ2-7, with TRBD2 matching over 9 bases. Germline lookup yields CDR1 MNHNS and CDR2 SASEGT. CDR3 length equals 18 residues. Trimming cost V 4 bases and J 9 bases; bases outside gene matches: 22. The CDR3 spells CASSVGKRGAIFPGWQYF. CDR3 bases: TGTGCCAGCAGTGTCGGGAAGCGGGGGGCCATTTTCCCGGGCTGGCAGTACTTC.

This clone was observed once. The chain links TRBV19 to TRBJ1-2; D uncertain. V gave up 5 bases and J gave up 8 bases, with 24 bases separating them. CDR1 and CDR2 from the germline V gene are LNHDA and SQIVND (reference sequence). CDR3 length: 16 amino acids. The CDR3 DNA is TGTGCCAGTAGTGCCCAAGCATCAACGGGAGGTCAAGGCTACACCTTC. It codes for CASSAQASTGGQGYTF.

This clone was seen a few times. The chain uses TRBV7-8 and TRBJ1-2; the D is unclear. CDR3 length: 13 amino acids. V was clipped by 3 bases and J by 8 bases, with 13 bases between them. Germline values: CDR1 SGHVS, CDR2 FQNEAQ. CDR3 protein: CASSFVATSGYTF. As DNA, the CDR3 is TGTGCCAGCAGCTTTGTAGCTACCTCGGGCTACACCTTC.